The 18 T cell receptor beta chains below all came from one sample that was sequenced in a study of human CD8 memory T cell subsets. By UMI-labeled 5' RACE, the TCR beta libraries were made. TCRdb reprocessed the 5' RACE reads and stores each CDR3 protein as one record, lacking DNA. Its table lists some 6,900 distinct CDR3 sequences. Progenitor exhausted-like CD8+ memory cells (TPEX) were CCR7+ PD-1+ TIGIT+. Sequenced input: CD8+ T cells from PBMCs. These receptors originate from a human donor in good health.

The chain couples TRBV7-9 to TRBJ1-6; lacking DNA, the TRBD1 call made by TCRdb goes unchecked. The CDR3 totals 14 residues. The germline CDR1 and CDR2 sequences are SEHNR and FQNEAQ (reference sequence). CDR3 residues: CASSLEPPGTPLHF.

The chain employs TRBV9 and TRBJ2-5; TCRdb calls TRBD1, which cannot be checked without DNA. The CDR3 has 15 amino acids. Germline CDR1 SGDLS, CDR2 YYNGEE. The CDR3 loop reads CASSVSRTEGETQYF. Variable domain in full (rest from reference TRBV9 and TRBJ2-5): DSGVTQTPKHLITATGQRVTLRCSPRSGDLSVYWYQQSLDQGLQFLIQYYNGEERAKGNILERFSAQQFPDLHSELNLSSLELGDSALYFCASSVSRTEGETQYFGPGTRLLVL.

This clonotype is classed as medium-sized (0.01 to 0.1%) by frequency. This CDR3 reads CSVEDRELTFLGGYTF. The rearrangement joins TRBV29-1 to TRBJ1-2. CDR1 SQVTM and CDR2 ANQGSEA come from the germline V gene. The CDR3 runs 16 residues.

The chain uses TRBV27 and TRBJ2-2. Germline V gene lookup returns CDR1 MNHEY and CDR2 SMNVEV (reference sequence). The CDR3 is 14 amino acids. CDR3 region: CASSPMGFTGELFF.

This chain links TRBV7-9 with TRBJ2-5; TCRdb names TRBD2, which stays unverified in the absence of DNA. The CDR3 is 15 amino acids. Germline V gene data show CDR1 as SEHNR and CDR2 as FQNEAQ (reference sequence). The CDR3 loop is CASSLTSGRGETQYF. The full variable domain, in which reference TRBV7-9 and TRBJ2-5 provide the parts outside the CDR3, is DTGVSQNPRHKITKRGQNVTFRCDPISEHNRLYWYRQTLGQGPEFLTYFQNEAQLEKSRLLSDRFSAERPKGSFSTLEIQRTEQGDSAMYLCASSLTSGRGETQYFGPGTRLLVL.

By frequency, this clonotype is medium-sized. The genes are TRBV11-2 and TRBJ1-3. Germline V gene lookup returns CDR1 SGHAT and CDR2 FQNNGV. The CDR3 covers 14 residues. This CDR3 is CASSSVVSGNTIYF.

This chain's CDR3 is CASSLTGQGHEQYF. The chain has TRBV12-3 or TRBV12-4 and TRBJ2-7; checking the TCRdb D call of TRBD2 is not possible without DNA. The CDR3 sequence is 14 residues long.

This chain joins TRBV28 and TRBJ1-3. Germline assignment: CDR1 MDHEN and CDR2 SYDVKM. This CDR3 region has 15 residues. CDR3 region: CASTSDGNSGNTIYF.

The chain employs TRBV20-1 and TRBJ2-3. This CDR3 has 15 amino acids. Germline CDR1 is DFQATT and CDR2 is SNEGSKA (reference sequence). CDR3 in amino acids: CSARDLAEFTDTQYF.

V gene TRBV7-9 combines with J gene TRBJ2-7; TCRdb names TRBD1, which stays unverified in the absence of DNA. The CDR3 runs to 15 residues. Germline CDR1 SEHNR, CDR2 FQNEAQ (reference sequence). The CDR3 spells CASSPAPGQGNEQYF.

The chain is built from TRBV7-8 and TRBJ2-3; TCRdb returns TRBD1, unconfirmable since there is no DNA. There are 18 residues in the CDR3. The germline gives CDR1 SGHVS, CDR2 FQNEAQ. CDR3 region: CASSSDRVVVVYTDTQYF.

The CDR3 spells CSAPLDLANTGELFF. V and J are TRBV20-1 and TRBJ2-2. CDR1 is DFQATT and CDR2 is SNEGSKA in the germline V gene (reference sequence). This CDR3 comprises 15 residues.

This chain uses TRBV7-6 with TRBJ2-7; as DNA is missing, the TRBD1 call by TCRdb cannot be tested. This CDR3 contains 15 residues. CDR1 and CDR2 (germline): SGHVS, FNYEAQ. CDR3 loop: CASSLGGAASYEQYF.

The chain recombines TRBV4-1 with TRBJ2-1; checking the TCRdb D call of TRBD2 is not possible without DNA. Germline V gene data show CDR1 as MGHRA and CDR2 as YSYEKL. The CDR3 covers 15 residues. CDR3 sequence reads: CASSRSWGAGNEQFF.

The chain links TRBV20-1 to TRBJ2-1. This CDR3 is built from 12 residues. CDR1 is DFQATT and CDR2 is SNEGSKA in the germline V gene (reference sequence). The CDR3 sequence is CSARSLSSEQFF.

Frequency places this clonotype as medium-sized. V gene TRBV28 combines with J gene TRBJ2-7; absent DNA, TCRdb's TRBD2 call cannot be checked. CDR3 size: 12 residues. Germline V gives CDR1 MDHEN, CDR2 SYDVKM. The CDR3 spells CASTNPRGGQYF.

The chain combines TRBV28 with TRBJ1-3; absent DNA, TCRdb's TRBD1 call cannot be checked. CDR1 and CDR2 (germline): MDHEN, SYDVKM. This CDR3 spans 14 amino acids. The CDR3: CASSFRGFENTIYF. Full variable domain (outside the CDR3, taken from reference TRBV28 and TRBJ1-3): DVKVTQSSRYLVKRTGEKVFLECVQDMDHENMFWYRQDPGLGLRLIYFSYDVKMKEKGDIPEGYSVSREKKERFSLILESASTNQTSMYLCASSFRGFENTIYFGEGSWLTVV.

The rearrangement uses TRBV20-1 and TRBJ1-2; TCRdb calls TRBD1, which cannot be checked without DNA. Germline V lookup: CDR1 DFQATT, CDR2 SNEGSKA (reference sequence). This CDR3 is 14 amino acids long. CDR3 residues: CSASGTGNYYGYTF.